This T cell receptor beta chain is from a study of cytomegalovirus exposure and HLA in healthy donors. The PCR made use of 60 Vbeta and 13 Jbeta primers. Sequencing used immunoSEQ multiplex PCR; TCRdb keeps in-frame clones, though not all of them. The data show over 100,000 clones, just under 75% seen once. As to this clone: The target antigen is unknown.

Study conclusions and caveats: Among TCR beta chains of equal frequency, HLA-associated ones were more clonally expanded in a later analysis. Altogether, some 170 TCR beta chains were recorded as cytomegalovirus-associated. Several top significant clusters appeared, in a later analysis, to be linked to common viral pathogens. A later analysis associated 16,951 TCR beta sequences with HLA alleles at a 0.05 false discovery rate.

The length of the CDR3 is 16 residues. Deletions cut 1 base from V and 5 bases from J, with 18 bases between. Germline values: CDR1 MGHDK, CDR2 SYGVNS. The sequence came from a man in his forties or fifties in good health and CMV-seropositive. The specimen was PBMCs. The gene calls are TRBV25-1 and TRBJ2-7; D is ambiguous. In nucleotides, the CDR3 is TGTGCCAGCAGTGAATCGGCCGGCAGGATCTCGGACGAGCAGTACTTC. Protein product: CASSESAGRISDEQYF.